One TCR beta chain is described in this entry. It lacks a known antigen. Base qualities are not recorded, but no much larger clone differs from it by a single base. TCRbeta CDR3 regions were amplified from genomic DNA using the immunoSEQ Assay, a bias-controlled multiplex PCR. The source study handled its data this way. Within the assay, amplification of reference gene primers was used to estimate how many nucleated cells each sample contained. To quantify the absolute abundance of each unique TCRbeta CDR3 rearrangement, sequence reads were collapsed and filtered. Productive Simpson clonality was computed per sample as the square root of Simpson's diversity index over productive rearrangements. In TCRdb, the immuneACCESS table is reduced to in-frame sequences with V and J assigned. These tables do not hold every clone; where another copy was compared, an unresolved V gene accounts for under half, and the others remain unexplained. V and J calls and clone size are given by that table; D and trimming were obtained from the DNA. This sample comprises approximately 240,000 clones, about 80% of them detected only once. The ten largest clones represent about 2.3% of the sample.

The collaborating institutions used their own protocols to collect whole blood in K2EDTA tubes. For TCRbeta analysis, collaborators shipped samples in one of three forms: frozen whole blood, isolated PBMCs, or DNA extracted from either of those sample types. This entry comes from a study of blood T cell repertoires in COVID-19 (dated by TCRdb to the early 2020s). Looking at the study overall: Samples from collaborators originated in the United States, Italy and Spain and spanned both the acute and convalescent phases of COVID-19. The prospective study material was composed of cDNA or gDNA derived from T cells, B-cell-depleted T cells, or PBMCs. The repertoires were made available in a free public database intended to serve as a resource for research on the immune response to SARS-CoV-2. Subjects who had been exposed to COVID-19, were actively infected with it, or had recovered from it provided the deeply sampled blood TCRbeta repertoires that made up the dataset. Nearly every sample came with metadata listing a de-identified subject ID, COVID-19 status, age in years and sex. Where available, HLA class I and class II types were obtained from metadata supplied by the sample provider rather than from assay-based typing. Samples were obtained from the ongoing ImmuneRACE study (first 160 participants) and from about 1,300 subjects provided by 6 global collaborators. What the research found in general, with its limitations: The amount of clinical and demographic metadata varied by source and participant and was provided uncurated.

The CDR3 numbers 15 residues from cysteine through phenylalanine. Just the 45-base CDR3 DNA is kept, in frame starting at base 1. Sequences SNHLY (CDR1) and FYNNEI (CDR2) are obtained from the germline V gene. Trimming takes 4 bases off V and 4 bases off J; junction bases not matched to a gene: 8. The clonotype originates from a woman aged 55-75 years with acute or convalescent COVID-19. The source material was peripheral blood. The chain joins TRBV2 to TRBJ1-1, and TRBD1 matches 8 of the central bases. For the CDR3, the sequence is CASSVQGALGTEAFF. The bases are TGTGCCAGCAGTGTCCAGGGGGCGCTGGGCACTGAAGCTTTCTTT. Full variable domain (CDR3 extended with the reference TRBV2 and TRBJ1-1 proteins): EPEVTQTPSHQVTQMGQEVILRCVPISNHLYFYWYRQILGQKVEFLVSFYNNEISEKSEIFDDQFSVERPDGSNFTLKIRSTKLEDSAMYFCASSVQGALGTEAFFGQGTRLTVV.